This T cell receptor (beta chain) was captured in a study of T cells in localized non-small cell lung cancer. Germline CDR1 reads SGDLS; CDR2 reads YYNGEE. The CDR3 loop spans 15 amino acids. V lost 4 bases to trimming and J lost 0 bases, with 11 bases between them. With respect to this clone: Antigen specificity is unknown.

The protocol was immunoSEQ multiplex PCR, while the TCRdb copy is restricted to in-frame clones and leaves out a portion. In the table there are 20,000 to 30,000 clones, about 90% of which are singletons. Study-level results: Appearances in adjacent lung were noted for a median approximately 50 of the top 100 tumor clones. Highest T cell clonality was seen in uninvolved adjacent lung, surpassing that measured in tumor.

The gene calls are TRBV9 and TRBJ1-3; D is undetermined. Sequenced here: peripheral blood, sampled before any cancer treatment. The TCR originated in a male donor aged 60 or older with stage I squamous cell lung carcinoma. CDR3 in DNA: TGTGCCAGCAGCCGTTACGGAGCCTCTGGAAACACCATATATTTT. It is translated as CASSRYGASGNTIYF. The full variable domain, rest sourced from reference TRBV9 and TRBJ1-3, is DSGVTQTPKHLITATGQRVTLRCSPRSGDLSVYWYQQSLDQGLQFLIQYYNGEERAKGNILERFSAQQFPDLHSELNLSSLELGDSALYFCASSRYGASGNTIYFGEGSWLTVV.